The sequence of this T cell receptor (beta chain) was determined in a study of control samples from healthy donors and cancer patients. Sequenced by immunoSEQ multiplex PCR; TCRdb stores in-frame clones only, minus some. Seen here are around 76,000 clones, about 93% observed once, and the top ten hold under 7.5%. Losses at the gene ends were 4 bases for V and 4 bases for J; bases not matched to a gene: 12. Germline V gene lookup returns CDR1 KGHDR and CDR2 SFDVKD. The CDR3 is 17 amino acids. The genes are TRBV24-1 and TRBJ2-1, with 7 bases that match TRBD1. Material for sequencing was blood. The TCR originated in a woman aged 35 to 49 in good health. The CDR3: CATSDRTGPHFYNEQFF. CDR3 sequence (DNA): TGTGCCACCAGTGACCGGACAGGCCCACACTTTTACAATGAGCAGTTCTTC.